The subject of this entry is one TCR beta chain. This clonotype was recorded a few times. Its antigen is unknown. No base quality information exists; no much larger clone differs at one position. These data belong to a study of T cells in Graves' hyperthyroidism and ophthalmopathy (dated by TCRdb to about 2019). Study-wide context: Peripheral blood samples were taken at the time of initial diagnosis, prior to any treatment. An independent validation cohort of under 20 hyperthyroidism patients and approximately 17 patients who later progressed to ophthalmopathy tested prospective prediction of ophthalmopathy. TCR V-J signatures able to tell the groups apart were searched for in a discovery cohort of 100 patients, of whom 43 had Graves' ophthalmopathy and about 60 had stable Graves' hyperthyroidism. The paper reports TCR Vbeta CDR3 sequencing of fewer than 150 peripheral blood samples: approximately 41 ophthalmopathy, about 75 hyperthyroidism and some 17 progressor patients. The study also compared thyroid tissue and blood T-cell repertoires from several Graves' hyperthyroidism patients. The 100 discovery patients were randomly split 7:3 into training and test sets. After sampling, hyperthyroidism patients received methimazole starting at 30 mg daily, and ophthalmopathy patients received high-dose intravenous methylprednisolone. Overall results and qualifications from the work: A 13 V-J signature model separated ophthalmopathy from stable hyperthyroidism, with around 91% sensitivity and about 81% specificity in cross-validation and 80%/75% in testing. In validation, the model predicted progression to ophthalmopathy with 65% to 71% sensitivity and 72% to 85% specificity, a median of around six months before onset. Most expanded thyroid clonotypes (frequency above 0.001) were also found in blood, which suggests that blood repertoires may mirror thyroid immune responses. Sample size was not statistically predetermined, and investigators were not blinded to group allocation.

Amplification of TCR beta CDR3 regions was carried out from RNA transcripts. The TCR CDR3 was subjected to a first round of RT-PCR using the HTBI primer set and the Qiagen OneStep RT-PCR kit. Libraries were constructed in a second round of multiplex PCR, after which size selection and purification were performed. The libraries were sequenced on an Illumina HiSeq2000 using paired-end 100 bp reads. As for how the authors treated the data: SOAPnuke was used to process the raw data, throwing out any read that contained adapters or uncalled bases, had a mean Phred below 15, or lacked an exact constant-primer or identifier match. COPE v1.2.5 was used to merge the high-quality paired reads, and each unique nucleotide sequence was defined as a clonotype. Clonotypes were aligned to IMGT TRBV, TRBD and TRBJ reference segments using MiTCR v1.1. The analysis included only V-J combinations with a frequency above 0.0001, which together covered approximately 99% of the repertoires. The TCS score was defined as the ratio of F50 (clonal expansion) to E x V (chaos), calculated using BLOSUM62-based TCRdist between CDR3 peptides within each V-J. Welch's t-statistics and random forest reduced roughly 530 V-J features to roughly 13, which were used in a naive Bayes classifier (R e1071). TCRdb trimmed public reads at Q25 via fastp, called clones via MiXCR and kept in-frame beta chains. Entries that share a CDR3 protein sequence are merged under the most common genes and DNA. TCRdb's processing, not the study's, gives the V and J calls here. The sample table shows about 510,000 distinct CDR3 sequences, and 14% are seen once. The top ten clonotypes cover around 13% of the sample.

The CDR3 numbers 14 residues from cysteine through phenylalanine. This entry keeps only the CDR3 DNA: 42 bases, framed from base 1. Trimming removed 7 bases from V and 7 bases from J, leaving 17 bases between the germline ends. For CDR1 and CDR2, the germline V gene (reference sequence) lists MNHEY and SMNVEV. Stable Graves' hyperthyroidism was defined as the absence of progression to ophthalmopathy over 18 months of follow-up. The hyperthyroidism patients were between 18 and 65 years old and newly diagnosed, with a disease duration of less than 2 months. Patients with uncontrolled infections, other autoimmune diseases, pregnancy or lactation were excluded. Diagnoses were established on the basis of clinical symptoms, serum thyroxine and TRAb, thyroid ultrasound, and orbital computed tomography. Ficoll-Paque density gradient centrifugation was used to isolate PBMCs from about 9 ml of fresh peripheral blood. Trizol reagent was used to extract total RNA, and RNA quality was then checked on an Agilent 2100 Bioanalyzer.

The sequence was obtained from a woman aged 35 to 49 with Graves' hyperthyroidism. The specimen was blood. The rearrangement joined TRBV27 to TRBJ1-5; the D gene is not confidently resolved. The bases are TGTGCCAGCACTCGAATCGGGAGCGGACAGCCCCAGCATTTT. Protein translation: CASTRIGSGQPQHF.